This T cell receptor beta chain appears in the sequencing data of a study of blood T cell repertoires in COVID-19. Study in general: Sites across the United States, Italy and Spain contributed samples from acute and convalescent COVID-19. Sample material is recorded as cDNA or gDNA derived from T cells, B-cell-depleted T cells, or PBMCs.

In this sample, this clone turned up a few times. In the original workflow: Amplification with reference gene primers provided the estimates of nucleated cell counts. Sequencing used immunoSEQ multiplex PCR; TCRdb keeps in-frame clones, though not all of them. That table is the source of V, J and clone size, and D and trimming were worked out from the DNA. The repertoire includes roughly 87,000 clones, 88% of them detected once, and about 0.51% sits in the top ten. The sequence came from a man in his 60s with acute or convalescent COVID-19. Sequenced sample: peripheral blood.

The CDR3 is CASIGTSGGPSTDTQYF. CDR3 sequence (DNA): TGTGCCAGCATCGGGACTAGCGGGGGACCAAGCACAGATACGCAGTATTTT. The chain couples TRBV27 to TRBJ2-3; TRBD2 aligns across 14 bases. The V gene's germline CDR1 is MNHEY and CDR2 SMNVEV (reference sequence). V trimming: 7 bases; J trimming: 0 bases; junction bases outside the gene matches: 6. This CDR3 comprises 17 residues.